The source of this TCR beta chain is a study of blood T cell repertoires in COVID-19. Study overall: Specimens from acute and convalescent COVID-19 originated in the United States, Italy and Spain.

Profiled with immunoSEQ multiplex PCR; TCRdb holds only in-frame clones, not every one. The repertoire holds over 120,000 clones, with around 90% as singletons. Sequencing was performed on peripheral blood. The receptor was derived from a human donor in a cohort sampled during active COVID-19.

The CDR3 region has the DNA TGTGCCAGCAGTCGGGTTCAATCCGCTGGAAACACCATATATTTT. This sequence encodes CASSRVQSAGNTIYF. The gene calls are TRBV6-5 and TRBJ1-3; unclear D gene. Germline assignment: CDR1 MNHEY and CDR2 SVGAGI. V lost 5 bases and J lost 2, with 13 bases in between. This CDR3 has 15 amino acids.